Below are 4 T cell receptor beta chains sequenced from a single sample in a study of cytomegalovirus exposure and HLA in healthy donors. The method was immunoSEQ multiplex PCR; TCRdb's version includes in-frame clones alone and lacks a portion of them. The profile shows 150,000 to 200,000 clones, roughly 80% of them singletons. Specimen: PBMCs. The source of these receptors is a man aged 18 to 35 in good health and CMV-seropositive.

The rearrangement uses TRBV13 and TRBJ1-2; D is perhaps TRBD1 (6 bases). Germline lookup yields CDR1 PRHDT and CDR2 FYEKMQ (reference sequence). This CDR3 comprises 13 residues. V lost 3 bases, J lost 3 bases, and 8 bases lay in between. The CDR3 bases are TGTGCCAGCAGCTTGTCAGGGGACTATGGCTACACCTTC. Translated, it gives CASSLSGDYGYTF. The complete variable domain, with remaining parts taken from reference TRBV13 and TRBJ1-2, reads AAGVIQSPRHLIKEKRETATLKCYPIPRHDTVYWYQQGPGQDPQFLISFYEKMQSDKGSIPDRFSAQQFSDYHSELNMSSLELGDSALYFCASSLSGDYGYTFGSGTRLTVV.

This rearrangement joins TRBV5-6 to TRBJ1-4; TRBD1 matches at 7 bases. CDR1 and CDR2 from the germline V gene are SGHDT and YYEEEE. The CDR3 is 17 residues long. J was trimmed by 4 bases and V by 1 base; bases with no gene match: 10. CDR3 bases: TGTGCCAGCAGCTTGAGAAGGACAGGTTGGAGTAATGAAAAACTGTTTTTT. It codes for CASSLRRTGWSNEKLFF.

This clone was counted between two and nine times. This rearrangement joins TRBV27 to TRBJ1-5, with D maybe TRBD1 (5 bases). V was shortened by 1 base and J by 9 bases, with 10 bases between the two germline ends. The CDR3 extends over 13 amino acids. Per germline, CDR1 MNHEY and CDR2 SMNVEV (reference sequence). The DNA of the CDR3 is TGTGCCAGCAGTTTATTGCGGGGGAGGCCCCAGCATTTT. It is translated as CASSLLRGRPQHF.

The chain carries TRBV7-9 and TRBJ2-7, with 7 bases matching TRBD2. Germline trimming cut 3 bases from V and 4 bases from J; bases unmatched to any gene: 9. CDR3 length: 15 residues. Germline assignment: CDR1 SEHNR and CDR2 FQNEAQ (reference sequence). The CDR3 DNA reads as TGTGCCAGCAGCTTCGAGGGACTAAGATATTACGAGCAGTACTTC. It specifies CASSFEGLRYYEQYF.